The 30 T cell receptor beta chains below were found in one sample sequenced in a study of Graves' ophthalmopathy and Graves' hyperthyroidism (dated by TCRdb to the late 2010s). Sequenced using an Illumina HiSeq 2000. For repertoire sequencing, TCR beta CDR3 regions were amplified from RNA transcripts. The first round of RT-PCR was done with HTBI primers and the Qiagen OneStep RT-PCR kit, and was followed by a second round of multiplex PCR, then size selection and purification. The public reads were reanalyzed by TCRdb: fastp trimming at Q25, MiXCR alignment, in-frame beta chains only. Every distinct CDR3 protein forms one entry, paired with its most common genes and DNA. The sample table shows 210,000 or so distinct CDR3 sequences, and around 30% are seen once. The top ten clonotypes cover around 10% of the sample. Material: peripheral blood. The receptors shown here come from a man between 50 and 59 years old with Graves' ophthalmopathy. Donor details come from another sample of the same person, matched by shared clones.

The rearrangement uses TRBV30 and TRBJ1-1; 7 bases are shared with TRBD1. The CDR3 extends over 12 amino acids. Germline assignment: CDR1 GTSNPN and CDR2 SVGIG (reference sequence). The V and J ends lost 2 bases and 7 bases, in that order; junction bases with no gene match: 4. The CDR3 reads CAWSQGGGEAFF. The CDR3 bases are TGTGCCTGGAGTCAGGGGGGGGGTGAAGCTTTCTTT. The full variable domain, rest sourced from reference TRBV30 and TRBJ1-1, is SQTIHQWPATLVQPVGSPLSLECTVEGTSNPNLYWYRQAAGRGLQLLFYSVGIGQISSEVPQNLSASRPQDRQFILSSKKLLLSDSGFYLCAWSQGGGEAFFGQGTRLTVV.

The chain combines TRBV19 with TRBJ2-7; 7 nucleotides agree with TRBD1. V dropped 9 bases and J dropped 6; count of bases not matched to a gene: 8. Germline V gene data show CDR1 as LNHDA and CDR2 as SQIVND (reference sequence). The CDR3 contains 12 residues. In DNA, the CDR3 is TGTGCCAGCTATGACAGGGTCGGCGAGCAGTACTTC. It codes for CASYDRVGEQYF.

This chain links TRBV25-1 with TRBJ1-6, with unresolved D. CDR1 and CDR2 (germline): MGHDK, SYGVNS. The germline V and J ends were trimmed by 2 bases and 0 bases, with 11 bases remaining between them. The CDR3 has 17 residues. CDR3 amino acids: CASSEMGMSSYNSPLHF. CDR3 DNA: TGTGCCAGCAGTGAAATGGGCATGAGCTCCTATAATTCACCCCTCCACTTT.

The V call is TRBV29-1, the J call TRBJ2-5, with D possibly TRBD1 on 6 matching bases. Germline CDR1 is SQVTM and CDR2 is ANQGSEA. Trimming removed 2 bases at V and 3 bases at J, with 7 bases between. CDR3 length: 12 residues. In DNA, the CDR3 is TGCAGCGTTGAAAAGGGGGAAGAGACCCAGTACTTC. Translating it yields CSVEKGEETQYF.

There are many counts of this clonotype. V is TRBV28 and J is TRBJ1-5; 7 nucleotides agree with TRBD1. This CDR3 has 14 residues. Germline V gene lookup returns CDR1 MDHEN and CDR2 SYDVKM. J was trimmed by 3 bases and V by 4 bases; bases with no gene match: 3. CDR3 in DNA: TGTGCCAGCAGTTGGGGGACAGCCAATCAGCCCCAGCATTTT. This gives the protein CASSWGTANQPQHF. Looking up the rest from reference TRBV28 and TRBJ1-5 gives the full variable domain: DVKVTQSSRYLVKRTGEKVFLECVQDMDHENMFWYRQDPGLGLRLIYFSYDVKMKEKGDIPEGYSVSREKKERFSLILESASTNQTSMYLCASSWGTANQPQHFGDGTRLSIL.

This clonotype showed up many times. The CDR3 sequence is CASSSGLEYVYEQYF. In DNA, the CDR3 is TGTGCCAGCAGCTCGGGACTAGAGTATGTCTACGAGCAGTACTTC. The gene calls are TRBV7-2 and TRBJ2-7; 8 positions match TRBD2. The CDR3 covers 15 residues. With 4 bases clipped from V and 3 bases from J, the junction kept 8 bases outside the gene matches. Germline lookup yields CDR1 SGHTA and CDR2 FQGNSA.

This chain uses TRBV7-2 with TRBJ2-7; D might be TRBD2 (5 bases). Germline loops: CDR1 SGHTA, CDR2 FQGNSA. CDR3 length equals 14 residues. V was cut by 3 bases and J by 4 bases, with 13 bases left in between. The CDR3 DNA reads TGTGCCAGCAGCTTTGAACCCCGGGGATACGAGCAGTACTTC. This gives the protein CASSFEPRGYEQYF.

Ten or more counts support this clonotype. The chain recombines TRBV19 with TRBJ2-7; TRBD1 might be the D (5 bases). Between the trimmed V and J ends, which lost 8 bases and 6 bases, there was a span of 17 bases. CDR3 length: 13 residues. Per germline, CDR1 LNHDA and CDR2 SQIVND (reference sequence). DNA of the CDR3: TGTGCCAGTGGCCCTTCGGACACCCGCGAGCAGTACTTC. Amino acid sequence: CASGPSDTREQYF.

This clonotype was seen at least ten times. V and J are TRBV19 and TRBJ1-1; TRBD1 matches at 9 bases. The CDR3 loop spans 14 amino acids. The germline CDR1 and CDR2 sequences are LNHDA and SQIVND (reference sequence). The V gene end was trimmed by 5 bases and the J gene end by 5 bases; junction bases not matched to a gene: 6. The CDR3 loop is CASSGGTGSTEAFF. The CDR3 coding sequence is TGTGCCAGTAGTGGTGGGACAGGGTCGACTGAAGCTTTCTTT. The full variable domain, its missing parts supplied by reference TRBV19 and TRBJ1-1, is DGGITQSPKYLFRKEGQNVTLSCEQNLNHDAMYWYRQDPGQGLRLIYYSQIVNDFQKGDIAEGYSVSREKKESFPLTVTSAQKNPTAFYLCASSGGTGSTEAFFGQGTRLTVV.

This clonotype was counted many times. The chain has TRBV20-1 and TRBJ2-7; D remains unclear. CDR3 length equals 12 residues. V shed 6 bases and J shed 0 bases, with 9 bases lying between them. Per the germline V gene, CDR1 is DFQATT and CDR2 is SNEGSKA (reference sequence). CDR3 sequence (DNA): TGCAGTGCCACACCGAGCTCCTACGAGCAGTACTTC. This encodes CSATPSSYEQYF.

The chain employs TRBV6-5 and TRBJ1-2; possibly TRBD1 for D (6 bases). V was cut by 0 bases and J by 2 bases, with 13 bases left in between. Germline lookup yields CDR1 MNHEY and CDR2 SVGAGI. This CDR3 contains 16 residues. The CDR3 loop reads CASSYSGDRRNYGYTF. DNA for the CDR3: TGTGCCAGCAGTTACTCCGGCGACAGGAGAAACTATGGCTACACCTTC.

This clonotype was found many times. This chain connects TRBV13 to TRBJ2-7; 7 nucleotides line up with TRBD1. Germline trimming cut 3 bases from V and 5 bases from J; bases unmatched to any gene: 7. CDR1 PRHDT and CDR2 FYEKMQ come from the germline V gene (reference sequence). CDR3 length: 14 amino acids. The CDR3 here is CASSFDRALNEQYF. CDR3 coding DNA: TGTGCCAGCAGCTTCGACAGGGCTCTCAACGAGCAGTACTTC.

The chain uses TRBV20-1 and TRBJ1-5, with TRBD1 identical over 9 bases. Germline V lookup: CDR1 DFQATT, CDR2 SNEGSKA (reference sequence). V was clipped by 6 bases and J by 7 bases; unmatched bases: 7. The CDR3 length is 13 residues. The CDR3 reads CSAPGQGDQPQHF. The CDR3 DNA follows: TGCAGTGCCCCGGGACAGGGAGACCAGCCCCAGCATTTT.

The chain recombines TRBV7-3 with TRBJ2-7, with D perhaps being TRBD1 or TRBD2 (5 bases each). CDR1 is SGHTA and CDR2 is FQGTGA in the germline V gene. V was trimmed by 5 bases and J by 3 bases, leaving 17 bases between them. The CDR3 loop spans 15 amino acids. The CDR3 DNA sequence: TGTGCCAGCAGCCCAGAGGGAAGGGGTGTCTACGAGCAGTACTTC. It codes for CASSPEGRGVYEQYF.

This clonotype was counted many times. The rearrangement links TRBV12-3 or TRBV12-4 to TRBJ2-5, with 12 bases matching TRBD2. The CDR3 spans 15 residues. The J segment lost 2 bases and the V segment lost 5 bases, leaving 3 bases of the junction unmatched. CDR3 nucleotide sequence: TGTGCCAGCAGTGCCGGGACTAGCGGGCAAGAGACCCAGTACTTC. This encodes CASSAGTSGQETQYF.

This clonotype was detected many times. The chain recombines TRBV7-2 with TRBJ2-7; 13 nucleotides agree with TRBD2. The CDR3 sequence is 16 residues long. V was pared by 1 base and J by 6 bases, with 6 bases of the junction left unmatched. Germline V gene data show CDR1 as SGHTA and CDR2 as FQGNSA. The CDR3 spells CASSLGTSGSWGEQYF. The DNA of the CDR3 is TGTGCCAGCAGCTTAGGGACTAGCGGGAGTTGGGGCGAGCAGTACTTC.

The table lists this clonotype with many counts. This rearrangement joins TRBV12-3 or TRBV12-4 to TRBJ2-7; 8 bases fit TRBD1. After removal of 3 bases from V and 4 bases from J, the junction contained 5 bases not matched to a gene. This CDR3 has 14 residues. CDR3: CASSLTGEAYEQYF. DNA for the CDR3: TGTGCCAGCAGTTTGACAGGGGAGGCGTACGAGCAGTACTTC.

The V and J genes are TRBV7-2 and TRBJ2-7; 9 nucleotides agree with TRBD1. Germline V gene sequence: CDR1 SGHTA, CDR2 FQGNSA. The CDR3 has 15 residues. V gave up 5 bases and J gave up 0 bases; unmatched junction bases: 5. The CDR3, as DNA: TGTGCCAGCAGCCCCCCGACAGGGGGCTCCTACGAGCAGTACTTC. Translating gives CASSPPTGGSYEQYF.

At least ten counts were recorded for this clonotype. The chain couples TRBV2 to TRBJ2-5, with 12 bases lining up with TRBD2. The V and J ends lost 4 bases and 5 bases, in that order; junction bases with no gene match: 14. Per the germline V gene, CDR1 is SNHLY and CDR2 is FYNNEI. CDR3 length: 18 residues. CDR3 residues: CASSGVASGRAGRETQYF. For the CDR3, the DNA is TGTGCCAGCAGTGGGGTCGCTAGCGGGAGGGCCGGAAGGGAGACCCAGTACTTC.

This clonotype was detected many times. An end of the junction differs from the germline gene, which may be a read error. The V and J genes are TRBV7-9 and TRBJ2-7; 9 bases fit TRBD2. CDR3 size: 14 residues. Germline V gene data show CDR1 as SEHNR and CDR2 as FQNEAQ (reference sequence). DNA for the CDR3: TGTGCCAGCACCTTAGCGGGAGCTGGTTACGAGCAGTACTTC. Amino acid sequence: CASTLAGAGYEQYF.

This clonotype was counted at least ten times. The rearrangement links TRBV28 to TRBJ2-2, with 11 bases that match TRBD2. Germline V gene sequence: CDR1 MDHEN, CDR2 SYDVKM. This CDR3 spans 15 amino acids. J gave up 8 bases and V 6 bases, and 8 bases lay outside the gene matches. The CDR3 spells CASSLHSSGRGELFF. The CDR3 nucleotides read TGTGCCAGCAGCCTTCACTCTAGCGGGAGGGGGGAGCTGTTTTTT.

This clonotype was counted at least ten times. The J gene is TRBJ1-2, the V gene TRBV19; D is possibly TRBD1 (5 bases). This CDR3 has 12 amino acids. Germline V gene data show CDR1 as LNHDA and CDR2 as SQIVND (reference sequence). V lost 5 bases and J 5 bases, leaving 9 bases between the germline ends. Here the CDR3 DNA reads TGTGCCAGTAGTGACGGGACGTATGGCTACACCTTC. Translation gives CASSDGTYGYTF.

The chain recombines TRBV7-2 with TRBJ2-7; possibly TRBD2 for D (6 bases). The CDR3 length is 15 residues. V dropped 4 bases and J dropped 6 bases, with 19 bases sitting between them. Germline V gene data show CDR1 as SGHTA and CDR2 as FQGNSA. For the CDR3, the DNA is TGTGCCAGCAGCTATCGGGACTTAGGCGGAACCGAGCAGTACTTC. This gives the protein CASSYRDLGGTEQYF.

The chain uses TRBV6-2 or TRBV6-3 and TRBJ2-7; TRBD2 aligns across 8 bases. The V and J ends lost 10 bases and 7 bases, in that order; junction bases with no gene match: 9. This CDR3 has 12 residues. CDR1 is MNHEY, CDR2 SVGEGT, per germline. CDR3 residues: CATQRERFEQYF. The CDR3 coding sequence is TGTGCCACTCAGCGGGAGAGGTTTGAGCAGTACTTC.

Many counts were recorded for this clonotype. The chain couples TRBV12-3 or TRBV12-4 to TRBJ2-3; D is uncertain. CDR3 length equals 15 residues. Trimming took off 5 bases at V and 5 bases at J, with 17 bases between the two ends. CDR3 coding DNA: TGTGCCAGCAGTCCAATCGGACCCCCCGGAGATACGCAGTATTTT. Translated, it gives CASSPIGPPGDTQYF.

At least ten counts were recorded for this clonotype. The V and J genes are TRBV12-3 or TRBV12-4 and TRBJ2-7; 8 positions match TRBD1. The CDR3 is made up of 14 amino acids. With 7 bases clipped from V and 5 bases from J, the junction kept 10 bases outside the gene matches. CDR3 DNA sequence: TGTGCCAGCATCCTCGGGGGACAGGACCACGAGCAGTACTTC. This sequence encodes CASILGGQDHEQYF.

This clonotype was counted many times. The gene calls are TRBV18 and TRBJ1-1, with D possibly matching TRBD1 (6 bases). V dropped 2 bases and J dropped 5 bases, with 15 bases sitting between them. The length of the CDR3 is 15 residues. Germline V gene sequence: CDR1 KGHSH, CDR2 LQKENI. For the CDR3, the DNA is TGTGCCAGCTCACCAACTCGGGGGGCGAGAACTGAAGCTTTCTTT. This gives the protein CASSPTRGARTEAFF.

This clonotype has at least ten counts. The rearrangement joins TRBV7-2 to TRBJ2-7; a weak D match, TRBD1 (6 bases). The germline CDR1 and CDR2 sequences are SGHTA and FQGNSA. The CDR3 length is 16 residues. Deletions cut 1 base from V and 3 bases from J, with 16 bases between. CDR3 sequence: CASSLGNNRANYEQYF. As DNA, the CDR3 is TGTGCCAGCAGCTTAGGTAATAACAGGGCAAACTACGAGCAGTACTTC.

This clonotype was detected many times. The V and J genes are TRBV27 and TRBJ2-7; tentatively, D is TRBD1 (5 bases). The CDR3 has 13 amino acids. V was clipped by 2 bases and J by 2 bases, with 7 bases between them. CDR1 and CDR2 from the germline V gene are MNHEY and SMNVEV (reference sequence). The CDR3 bases are TGTGCCAGCAGTTTAAGGGGCGCCTACGAGCAGTACTTC. Translated: CASSLRGAYEQYF.

The V gene is TRBV7-2, the J gene TRBJ1-2; D is undetermined. CDR1 SGHTA and CDR2 FQGNSA come from the germline V gene. The CDR3 is 14 amino acids. V was clipped by 5 bases and J by 6 bases, with 16 bases between them. For the CDR3, the DNA is TGTGCCAGCAGCCTGACTGGGTGGACGGATGGCTACACCTTC. This encodes CASSLTGWTDGYTF. Combining the CDR3 with reference TRBV7-2 and TRBJ1-2 gives the whole variable domain GAGVSQSPSNKVTEKGKDVELRCDPISGHTALYWYRQSLGQGLEFLIYFQGNSAPDKSGLPSDRFSAERTGGSVSTLTIQRTQQEDSAVYLCASSLTGWTDGYTFGSGTRLTVV.